One and the same sample provided the 8 T cell receptor beta chains below, sequenced in a study of siplizumab effects on memory and regulatory T cells. Assay: immunoSEQ multiplex PCR; the TCRdb copy retains only in-frame clones and omits some. The repertoire includes around 86,000 clones, 94% of them detected once, and approximately 0.3% sits in the top ten. Sequenced sample: non-Treg CD4+ T cells sorted from blood. Receptors originate from a human donor in good health.

This clone was detected only once. The chain combines TRBV5-6 with TRBJ1-1; tentatively, D is TRBD1 (6 bases). The CDR3 has 15 residues. Germline CDR1 and CDR2: SGHDT and YYEEEE. The V gene lost 1 base and the J gene lost 6 bases, with 16 bases spanning the gap. The CDR3 loop reads CASSLLRGRGAEAFF. CDR3 bases: TGTGCCAGCAGCTTGCTTAGGGGGAGGGGAGCTGAAGCTTTCTTT.

The chain combines TRBV11-3 with TRBJ2-7, with D tentatively TRBD2 (5 bases). V was clipped by 0 bases and J by 3 bases, with 6 bases between them. From germline, CDR1 is SGHNT and CDR2 YENEEA. The length of the CDR3 is 13 residues. CDR3 residues: CASSLEAGYEQYF. DNA of the CDR3: TGTGCCAGCAGCTTAGAGGCGGGCTACGAGCAGTACTTC.

The rearrangement uses TRBV6-1 and TRBJ2-7; TRBD1 agrees at 7 bases. CDR1 MNHNS and CDR2 SASEGT come from the germline V gene. The CDR3 consists of 15 residues. Trimming cost V 2 bases and J 3 bases; bases outside gene matches: 7. The CDR3 DNA sequence: TGTGCCAGCAGTGAATCGTGGACAGGTATCTACGAGCAGTACTTC. The encoded protein is CASSESWTGIYEQYF.

V gene TRBV6-1 combines with J gene TRBJ1-5; the D gene is possibly TRBD1 (6 bases). This CDR3 comprises 16 residues. The V end lost 4 bases, the J end lost 0 bases, and 13 bases lay between the germline ends. The germline CDR1 and CDR2 sequences are MNHNS and SASEGT. The CDR3 sequence: CASSATGQYSNQPQHF. CDR3 bases: TGTGCCAGCAGTGCCACTGGACAGTATAGCAATCAGCCCCAGCATTTT.

The chain employs TRBV5-1 and TRBJ2-7; D is possibly TRBD1 (7 bases). There are 13 residues in the CDR3. V dropped 4 bases and J dropped 4 bases, with 12 bases sitting between them. Germline V gives CDR1 SGHRS, CDR2 YFSETQ. The CDR3 loop is CASSGRGTYEQYF. CDR3 DNA: TGCGCCAGCAGCGGCAGGGGGACTTACGAGCAGTACTTC.

The chain employs TRBV6-1 and TRBJ1-2; the match to TRBD1 covers 9 bases. Per the germline V gene, CDR1 is MNHNS and CDR2 is SASEGT. With V trimmed by 6 bases and J by 4 bases, 3 bases remained unmatched. This CDR3 is built from 13 residues. CDR3 residues: CASRPTGGYGYTF. CDR3 DNA: TGTGCCAGCAGGCCGACAGGGGGCTATGGCTACACCTTC.

The CDR3 nucleotides read TGCGCCAGCAGCTTGGGCGGGACTAGCGGAGATACGCAGTATTTT. Encoded protein: CASSLGGTSGDTQYF. The chain recombines TRBV5-1 with TRBJ2-3; TRBD2 matches 11 bases. This CDR3 region has 15 residues. The germline V gene encodes CDR1 SGHRS and CDR2 YFSETQ. Unmatched junction bases numbered 2, after V lost 0 bases and J lost 5 bases. The full variable domain, rest sourced from reference TRBV5-1 and TRBJ2-3, is KAGVTQTPRYLIKTRGQQVTLSCSPISGHRSVSWYQQTPGQGLQFLFEYFSETQRNKGNFPGRFSGRQFSNSRSEMNVSTLELGDSALYLCASSLGGTSGDTQYFGPGTRLTVL.

The rearrangement joins TRBV10-2 to TRBJ1-1, with D possibly matching TRBD1 (5 bases). Germline V gene sequence: CDR1 WSHSY, CDR2 SAAADI. V was clipped by 2 bases and J by 5 bases, with 12 bases between them. The CDR3 is made up of 14 amino acids. The CDR3 spells CASSEMSGGTEAFF. CDR3 coding DNA: TGCGCCAGCAGTGAGATGTCCGGGGGAACTGAAGCTTTCTTT.